These T cell receptor beta chains were read from a single sample in a study of cytomegalovirus exposure and HLA in healthy donors. Produced via immunoSEQ multiplex PCR; TCRdb's table is partial and in-frame only. The table has tens of thousands of clones, around 77% seen once. The source material was PBMCs. These receptors came from a woman between 35 and 50 years old in good health and CMV-seropositive. The conserved cysteine and the conserved F or W are not part of the CDR3 here.

V gene	J gene	CDR3 protein
TRBV7-3	TRBJ2-1	ASSLIAGRNEQF
TRBV5-1	TRBJ1-2	ASSSTGSSYGYT
TRBV5-1	TRBJ1-1	ASTRTGENTEAF
TRBV27	TRBJ1-4	ASSPWDRNEKLF
TRBV7-8	TRBJ2-7	ASSLRGGANYEQY
TRBV28	TRBJ1-5	ASFRQGSGQPQH
TRBV2	TRBJ2-3	ASSEALLAGIHDTQY
TRBV19	TRBJ2-7	ASSALVGGAVEQY
TRBV30	TRBJ1-5	AWSGKTGVGQPQH
TRBV30	TRBJ1-5	AWTGGINQPQH
TRBV30	TRBJ1-3	AWTLGAAVGNTIY
TRBV5-1	TRBJ1-2	ASSARTGEGRGYT
TRBV6-6	TRBJ1-3	ASSMTGGVSGNTIY
TRBV30	TRBJ2-7	AWTAGYEQY
TRBV7-2	TRBJ2-7	ASRATTGGIWY
TRBV30	TRBJ1-4	AWSAGANEKLF
TRBV28	TRBJ2-3	ASSLGLAGGDGTQY
TRBV6-1	TRBJ1-2	ASSVSQSNYGYT
TRBV5-1	TRBJ2-1	ASRPRSSNYNEQF
TRBV10-3	TRBJ2-1	AISRTSGREEQF
TRBV7-3	TRBJ2-3	ASSSLGGPGDTQY
TRBV4-1	TRBJ2-1	ASSQIEVQGNEQF
TRBV5-1	TRBJ2-1	ASSLVGQGYNEQF
TRBV15	TRBJ2-1	ATSRGTSGRFDEQF
TRBV9	TRBJ1-2	ASSVGPYGYT
TRBV19	TRBJ1-4	ASSGTQNEKLF
TRBV5-1	TRBJ2-3	ASSLGSVPDTQY
TRBV20-1	TRBJ1-2	SAATGGGYT
TRBV28	TRBJ1-2	ASRGTGGKADGYT
TRBV7-3	TRBJ2-5	ASSSTSGSWETQY
TRBV4-1	TRBJ1-2	ASSQEGQHYGYT
TRBV12-5	TRBJ2-5	ASAAGTARTQY
TRBV9	TRBJ1-4	ASSVGPGVATNEKLF
TRBV7-2	TRBJ2-1	ASSPGLYLNEQF
TRBV6-1	TRBJ1-2	ASSYRGIYGYT
TRBV29-1	TRBJ1-1	SVVTLQALRTEAF
TRBV18	TRBJ1-2	ASSPSDRGYGYT
TRBV6-1	TRBJ2-1	AGLAGGDNEQF
TRBV20-1	TRBJ1-1	SARAGGAF